A single sample is the source of the 16 T cell receptor beta chains below, sequenced in a study of technical replicates of blood from a few donors (dated by TCRdb to between 2016 and 2019). Receptors were amplified or captured by the immunoSEQ multiplex PCR assay. Not all clones reach the TCRdb copy of this immuneACCESS table, which keeps in-frame sequences only. Checked studies attribute under half of the gap to unresolved V genes and leave the rest unexplained. Here the sample has just over 70,000 clones; approximately 93% occur a single time. The top ten clonotypes cover 0.3% to 0.5% of the sample. Input material: T cells isolated from PBMCs. Every receptor here comes from a human donor in good health.

V is TRBV11-3 and J is TRBJ2-1; TRBD2 agrees at 10 bases. V was clipped by 5 bases and J by 3 bases; unmatched bases: 16. Germline V gene sequence: CDR1 SGHNT, CDR2 YENEEA. The CDR3 extends over 19 amino acids. The DNA for the CDR3 is TGTGCCAGCAGCCCGGGTTGGCTAGCGGGAGTGTTGGACTACAATGAGCAGTTCTTC. Translation: CASSPGWLAGVLDYNEQFF.

The count of this clone is one. V usage is TRBV11-3 and J usage is TRBJ2-1; 10 nucleotides match TRBD2. CDR1 SGHNT and CDR2 YENEEA come from the germline V gene. J gave up 6 bases and V 8 bases, and 4 bases lay outside the gene matches. This CDR3 is 13 amino acids long. CDR3 bases: TGTGCCAGCCTAGCGGGAGTACTCAATGAGCAGTTCTTC. It codes for CASLAGVLNEQFF.

J is TRBJ2-5 and V is TRBV2; D is ambiguous. Germline values: CDR1 SNHLY, CDR2 FYNNEI. V gave up 2 bases and J gave up 5 bases, with 3 bases separating them. The CDR3 spans 11 residues. The CDR3 DNA sequence: TGTGCCAGCAGTGAACTGGAGACCCAGTACTTC. Translation gives CASSELETQYF.

This chain uses TRBV19 with TRBJ2-1; 11 positions agree with TRBD2. Trimming took 5 bases from V and 14 from J; bases not matched to a gene: 5. This CDR3 has 12 residues. Germline V lookup: CDR1 LNHDA, CDR2 SQIVND (reference sequence). The CDR3 region is CASSLAGGIEFF. The CDR3, as DNA: TGTGCCAGTAGTCTAGCGGGAGGTATTGAGTTCTTC.

The V and J genes are TRBV21-1 and TRBJ2-2; TRBD1 reflects the table's D call only, with no check against the DNA. TRBV21-1 is annotated as a pseudogene. The CDR3 totals 16 residues. The CDR3 nucleotides are TGTGCCAGCAGCCAAATCCGGGACAGTCCCACCGGGGAGCTGTTTTTT. Translation gives CASSQIRDSPTGELFF.

The J gene is TRBJ2-1, the V gene TRBV28; TRBD2 might be the D (6 bases). This CDR3 contains 15 residues. Trimming took 5 bases from V and 5 from J, leaving 16 bases between them. The V gene's germline CDR1 is MDHEN and CDR2 SYDVKM. CDR3 amino acids: CASSLTVAGNNEQFF. For the CDR3, the DNA is TGTGCCAGCAGTCTAACTGTGGCGGGAAACAATGAGCAGTTCTTC.

This chain links TRBV10-1 with TRBJ1-2; D call uncertain. Trimming took off 8 bases at V and 4 bases at J, with 11 bases between the two ends. The CDR3 covers 12 residues. Germline V lookup: CDR1 WNHNN, CDR2 SYGVQD (reference sequence). The CDR3 coding sequence is TGCGCCAGCTGCGAGGAATTCTATGGCTACACCTTC. This translates into CASCEEFYGYTF.

J is TRBJ2-7 and V is TRBV5-1, with a weak D call TRBD1 (6 bases). Germline-derived CDR1 and CDR2 are SGHRS and YFSETQ. The CDR3 length is 18 residues. The V gene lost 0 bases and the J gene lost 1 base, with 20 bases spanning the gap. The CDR3 spells CASSLGGLDSRVSYEQYF. In nucleotides, the CDR3 is TGCGCCAGCAGCTTGGGGGGGTTGGACAGCCGAGTATCCTACGAGCAGTACTTC. The variable domain in full, with the rest retrieved from reference TRBV5-1 and TRBJ2-7, is KAGVTQTPRYLIKTRGQQVTLSCSPISGHRSVSWYQQTPGQGLQFLFEYFSETQRNKGNFPGRFSGRQFSNSRSEMNVSTLELGDSALYLCASSLGGLDSRVSYEQYFGPGTRLTVT.

This chain uses TRBV4-2 with TRBJ1-5; D is perhaps TRBD1 (6 bases). There are 15 residues in the CDR3. Germline-derived CDR1 and CDR2 are LGHNA and YNFKEQ. Trimming left V 0 bases short and J 7 bases short, with 13 bases between. CDR3 sequence (DNA): TGTGCCAGCAGCCAAGATGGCAGGGGTATACAGCCCCAGCATTTT. This codes for CASSQDGRGIQPQHF.

This clone was recorded only once. The CDR3 DNA is TGTGCCAGCAGCTTATTACCAGCGGGAGTCAGTTTTCCAGATACGCAGTATTTT. Translating it yields CASSLLPAGVSFPDTQYF. This rearrangement joins TRBV11-2 to TRBJ2-3, with 8 bases matching TRBD2. Trimming took 2 bases from V and 4 from J; bases not matched to a gene: 14. Germline CDR1 SGHAT, CDR2 FQNNGV. The CDR3 runs to 18 residues. The whole variable domain, remainder taken from reference TRBV11-2 and TRBJ2-3, is EAGVAQSPRYKIIEKRQSVAFWCNPISGHATLYWYQQILGQGPKLLIQFQNNGVVDDSQLPKDRFSAERLKGVDSTLKIQPAKLEDSAVYLCASSLLPAGVSFPDTQYFGPGTRLTVL.

V gene TRBV7-2 combines with J gene TRBJ2-1; D is uncertain. This CDR3 is 11 amino acids long. Trimming took off 3 bases at V and 7 bases at J, with 4 bases between the two ends. Germline V gene lookup returns CDR1 SGHTA and CDR2 FQGNSA. This CDR3 is CASSLANEQFF. CDR3 DNA sequence: TGTGCCAGCAGCTTGGCAAATGAGCAGTTCTTC.

The rearrangement uses TRBV11-3 and TRBJ2-1; 10 nucleotides match TRBD2. The V gene end was trimmed by 5 bases and the J gene end by 8 bases; junction bases not matched to a gene: 12. Germline values: CDR1 SGHNT, CDR2 YENEEA. The CDR3 is 16 residues long. The CDR3 sequence is CASSRGLAKRIDEQFF. The CDR3 DNA follows: TGTGCCAGCAGCCGGGGACTAGCGAAAAGAATTGATGAGCAGTTCTTC.

This chain joins TRBV7-2 and TRBJ2-1; perhaps TRBD2 as D (5 bases). Per the germline V gene, CDR1 is SGHTA and CDR2 is FQGNSA. Trimming shortened V by 0 bases and J by 0 bases, and 9 bases separated the two germline ends. The CDR3 extends over 16 amino acids. The CDR3 bases are TGTGCCAGCAGCTTAGCGCTAGGGAGCTCCTACAATGAGCAGTTCTTC. This sequence encodes CASSLALGSSYNEQFF. Based on the CDR3 plus reference TRBV7-2 and TRBJ2-1, the full variable domain is GAGVSQSPSNKVTEKGKDVELRCDPISGHTALYWYRQSLGQGLEFLIYFQGNSAPDKSGLPSDRFSAERTGGSVSTLTIQRTQQEDSAVYLCASSLALGSSYNEQFFGPGTRLTVL.

This clone has just a few counts. The rearrangement links TRBV2 to TRBJ1-1, with 8 positions matching TRBD1. The CDR3 contains 12 residues. Trimming removed 5 bases from V and 10 bases from J; junction bases left unmatched: 6. From germline, CDR1 is SNHLY and CDR2 FYNNEI. The CDR3 is CASSNPGGRAFF. In DNA, the CDR3 is TGTGCCAGCAGTAACCCAGGGGGCCGAGCTTTCTTT.

V and J are TRBV11-2 and TRBJ1-2; tentatively, D is TRBD1 (5 bases). The CDR3 is 12 amino acids. Between the trimmed V and J ends, which lost 3 bases and 7 bases, there was a span of 9 bases. Germline V gene data show CDR1 as SGHAT and CDR2 as FQNNGV. The CDR3 DNA sequence: TGTGCCAGCAGCTTGGGGGAGGTTGGCTACACCTTC. Residues: CASSLGEVGYTF.

V usage is TRBV21-1 and J usage is TRBJ2-7; the tabulated D call, TRBD1, remains unverified against the DNA. TRBV21-1 has pseudogene status. There are 15 residues in the CDR3. CDR3 protein: CASSKLDRGEYEQYF. Written as DNA, the CDR3 is TGTGCCAGCAGCAAACTCGACAGGGGAGAATACGAGCAGTACTTC.